This T cell receptor (beta chain) comes out of a study of shared clonotypes between healthy human individuals (dated by TCRdb to about 2020). As for the study more broadly: Three men and a couple of women, aged 18 to 49 years, made up the cohort. For each donor, three plates each were used for CD4 naive and CD4 memory, two plates were used for CD8 naive, and one plate was used for CD8 memory. The study deeply sequenced blood TCR repertoires of about 5 healthy adults to estimate repertoire size and the extent of clonotype sharing between individuals. Different laboratories and diverse techniques were used to prepare libraries and sequence TCR repertoires, to increase sequencing depth and limit assay-specific biases. Per donor, leukapheresis produced somewhere between about 0.9 and 10 billion PBMCs.

General findings and caveats noted by the study authors: Even with the large sequencing depth, rarefaction of the sorted-subset datasets indicated that sequencing was incomplete. Sharing across a few donors was observed for roughly 5% of naive CD4, over 3% of naive CD8, roughly 2.4% of memory CD4, and roughly 0.4% of memory CD8 clonotypes. Sampling was restricted to blood, and TCR repertoires in tissues likely differ from the TCR repertoires found in blood. The small number of donors limited the genetic and exposure-history diversity represented. Estimated clonotype richness was generally larger for naive than for memory subsets. Based on pairwise subsampling, the degree of clonotype sharing among donors was expected to be affected by sequencing depth. Compared with non-shared clonotypes, the clonotypes found in all four sorted-subset donors had higher generation probabilities.

To note about this clone: It has no known antigen specificity. Per-base quality was not reported, and no clone a single base away is much larger than it. Other DNA variants within this sample encode the same CDR3.

For the CD8 naive samples, CD45RO-negative cells were positively selected for CCR7, yielding a CD45RA+CCR7+ population from which TemRA cells were excluded. Healthy HIV-negative adults with no recently reported acute infections or vaccinations were included as donors. Every donor was a Caucasian adult residing in Nashville, Tennessee, USA. Blood was collected by leukapheresis, and PBMCs were isolated by Ficoll-Histopaque density gradient centrifugation and then cryopreserved in liquid nitrogen vapor phase. Analytical flow cytometry was used to check the purity and quantity of every magnetically sorted T cell population. From each sorted fraction, genomic DNA was isolated and quantified by UV absorbance on a Nanodrop 2000c. Using the deep immunoSEQ assay, TCR CDR3 regions were amplified from genomic DNA by multiplex PCR. Extracted genomic DNA from each cell subset was distributed evenly across all wells of several immunoSEQ 96-well plates, and each plate was treated as a replicate. For sorted subsets, approximately 210 ng genomic DNA, equal to tens of thousands of T cell genomes, was loaded into each replicate PCR. Purified libraries were measured with a Qubit 3.0 fluorometer, size-checked on a Bioanalyzer 2100, and measured again with the KAPA Library Quantification kit. Each immunoSEQ 96-well plate was sequenced on its own single-read 150-cycle Illumina NextSeq 550 flow cell. Per the source publication's procedure: The immunoSEQ output contained only junctional sequences without quality scores, so filtering could not match that applied to full-length reads. Sequences were annotated with PyIR, a Python wrapper for IgBLAST v1.9, using IMGT germline references to assign V/J genes and CDR3. Reads were filtered out if the reads had weak V/J assignments (E-value above 1e-6), no CDR3, stop codons, out-of-frame junctions, or ambiguous translated residues. A V3J clonotype was defined by an identical inferred V gene, J gene, and CDR3 amino acid sequence. Percentage overlap between repertoires was calculated by dividing the number of shared unique clonotypes by the size of the smaller repertoire. Richness of each repertoire was evaluated using RTK rarefaction, the Chao1 estimator, and Recon v2.1 estimates of unobserved clonotypes. Generation probabilities for all TCRbeta clonotypes obtained by the gDNA method from a handful of donors were computed using OLGA. Here the immuneACCESS table is served through TCRdb, limited to in-frame sequences with V and J called. Missing clones are a known gap in these copies; in checked studies unresolved V genes cover under half, and the rest lacks a known reason. That table furnishes V, J and clone size, whereas the DNA furnished D and trimming. This sample has some 740,000 clones in its table, and about 91% of those were observed once. Together, the top ten hold about 25% of the sample.

The CDR3 goes from the cysteine to the phenylalanine over 15 residues. The only DNA kept is the CDR3, 45 bases in frame from the first base. The germline V gene sets CDR1 to SGHAT and CDR2 to FQNNGV. V is shortened by 1 base, J by 0 bases, and the region joining them spans 4 bases. This TCR was recovered from a man aged 30 to 45 in good health. The sequencing sample was made of naive CD8+ T cells sorted from blood. Read against the paper, the sample's cell subset or site label means: CD45RA+CCR7+. The chain employs TRBV11-2 and TRBJ2-6; the D gene identity is not certain. CDR3 loop: CASSLGLSGANVLTF. The nucleotides are TGTGCCAGCAGCTTAGGACTCTCTGGGGCCAACGTCCTGACTTTC.